One T cell receptor beta chain is described in this entry. The protocol was immunoSEQ multiplex PCR, while the TCRdb copy is restricted to in-frame clones and leaves out a portion. This sample carries about 49,000 clones, more than 65% of them seen once, and the ten largest clones take 8.5% to 12%. Germline CDR1 SGHRS, CDR2 YFSETQ. V trimming: 3 bases; J trimming: 0 bases; junction bases outside the gene matches: 3. The CDR3 is 16 residues long. The entry originates in a study of PD-L1 blockade in urothelial cancer. Time point meaning: pretreatment peripheral blood. This receptor was taken from a man aged 70-80 years with urothelial cancer. The rearrangement uses TRBV5-1 and TRBJ2-3; 11 bases line up with TRBD2. The specimen comprised PBMCs, sampled around atezolizumab (anti-PD-L1) treatment. The CDR3 sequence is CASSSGLAASTDTQYF. The CDR3 DNA is TGCGCCAGCAGCTCGGGACTAGCGGCCAGCACAGATACGCAGTATTTT.